The rows below give T cell receptor beta chains drawn from one sample of a study of beta chain features in type 1 diabetes. Clones were sequenced by immunoSEQ multiplex PCR, and TCRdb holds only the in-frame ones, with some missing. The data contain some 900,000 clones, roughly 15% of them singletons. Sequenced sample: naive CD4+ T cells from blood. The source is a woman aged 18-30 years in good health. CDR3s include the opening cysteine and the closing phenylalanine or tryptophan. Each record gives: clone size, D gene, V gene, J gene, CDR3 DNA, CDR3 protein. D genes are given only for firm matches. Clone size is not always given. Where it is, it says once, few, many or a class for expanded clones.

clone_size: -; d_call: TRBD1; v_call: TRBV25-1; j_call: TRBJ1-1; cdr3_nt: TGTGCCAGCAGACCAGGGGGCTACACTGAAGCTTTCTTT; cdr3_aa: CASRPGGYTEAFF
clone_size: few; d_call: TRBD2; v_call: TRBV19; j_call: TRBJ2-3; cdr3_nt: TGTGCCAGTAGCTCTCCTGGTAGCGGGAGCACAGATACGCAGTATTTT; cdr3_aa: CASSSPGSGSTDTQYF
clone_size: -; d_call: -; v_call: TRBV18; j_call: TRBJ2-7; cdr3_nt: TGTGCCAGCTCAAGGGGGGCCGGGGAAAAAGCCTACGAGCAGTACTTC; cdr3_aa: CASSRGAGEKAYEQYF
clone_size: few; d_call: -; v_call: TRBV7-8; j_call: TRBJ2-3; cdr3_nt: TGTGCCAGCAGCCCATGGGGGGCCGGCACAGATACGCAGTATTTT; cdr3_aa: CASSPWGAGTDTQYF
clone_size: -; d_call: TRBD2; v_call: TRBV18; j_call: TRBJ2-1; cdr3_nt: TGTGCCAGCTCCCGTACTAGCGGCAATGAGCAGTTCTTC; cdr3_aa: CASSRTSGNEQFF
clone_size: -; d_call: -; v_call: TRBV4-3; j_call: TRBJ2-3; cdr3_nt: TGCGCCAGCAGCCAAGAAAGGGTAGATACGCAGTATTTT; cdr3_aa: CASSQERVDTQYF
clone_size: -; d_call: TRBD2; v_call: TRBV7-6; j_call: TRBJ2-5; cdr3_nt: TGTGCCAGCAGCTTAAATAGCGGGGGGATACAAGAGACCCAGTACTTC; cdr3_aa: CASSLNSGGIQETQYF
clone_size: few; d_call: -; v_call: TRBV28; j_call: TRBJ2-1; cdr3_nt: TGTGCCAGCTCCCAGGGGCGCGCCTACAATGAGCAGTTCTTC; cdr3_aa: CASSQGRAYNEQFF
clone_size: -; d_call: -; v_call: TRBV6-6; j_call: TRBJ1-2; cdr3_nt: TGTGCCAGTCGGACATTAGGGAAGGGTGGCTACACCTTC; cdr3_aa: CASRTLGKGGYTF
clone_size: -; d_call: TRBD2; v_call: TRBV7-2; j_call: TRBJ2-1; cdr3_nt: TGTGCCAGCAGCTTAGGGGACTACCGCTCCTACAATGAGCAGTTCTTC; cdr3_aa: CASSLGDYRSYNEQFF
clone_size: -; d_call: -; v_call: TRBV27; j_call: TRBJ1-5; cdr3_nt: TGTGCCAGCAGTCGGGACGGGCCTCACCCCCAGCATTTT; cdr3_aa: CASSRDGPHPQHF
clone_size: -; d_call: -; v_call: TRBV29-1; j_call: TRBJ1-1; cdr3_nt: TGCAGCGCCGGGGTGACTGAAGCTTTCTTT; cdr3_aa: CSAGVTEAFF
clone_size: few; d_call: TRBD2; v_call: TRBV5-4; j_call: TRBJ2-1; cdr3_nt: TGTGCCAGCAGCTTTTATTGGCCGGGGGGTGTTGATGAGCAGTTCTTC; cdr3_aa: CASSFYWPGGVDEQFF
clone_size: -; d_call: -; v_call: TRBV18; j_call: TRBJ2-1; cdr3_nt: TGTGCCAGCTCACCAAGCAGATCCTACAATGAGCAGTTCTTC; cdr3_aa: CASSPSRSYNEQFF
clone_size: -; d_call: -; v_call: TRBV6-5; j_call: TRBJ2-7; cdr3_nt: TGTGCCAGCAGTTACTCGGTGGCGTTCGAGCAGTACTTC; cdr3_aa: CASSYSVAFEQYF
clone_size: -; d_call: TRBD1; v_call: TRBV29-1; j_call: TRBJ1-1; cdr3_nt: TGCAGCGTTGCGGGACAGTTGAACACTGAAGCTTTCTTT; cdr3_aa: CSVAGQLNTEAFF
clone_size: -; d_call: -; v_call: TRBV6-1; j_call: TRBJ1-2; cdr3_nt: TGTGCCAGCAGAGAGCGGCTAGCCTATGGCTACACCTTC; cdr3_aa: CASRERLAYGYTF
clone_size: -; d_call: TRBD1; v_call: TRBV14; j_call: TRBJ2-2; cdr3_nt: TGTGCCAGCAGCCAAAATCGCGGGTCGACAGGGAAGATCGGGGAGCTGTTTTTT; cdr3_aa: CASSQNRGSTGKIGELFF
clone_size: few; d_call: -; v_call: TRBV4-1; j_call: TRBJ2-3; cdr3_nt: TGCGCCAGCAGCCGGAACGGGATGGACACAGATACGCAGTATTTT; cdr3_aa: CASSRNGMDTDTQYF
clone_size: -; d_call: TRBD1; v_call: TRBV7-3; j_call: TRBJ2-1; cdr3_nt: TGTGCCAGCAGCCCCCAGGGGGATGAGCAGTTCTTC; cdr3_aa: CASSPQGDEQFF
clone_size: few; d_call: TRBD1; v_call: TRBV4-3; j_call: TRBJ2-5; cdr3_nt: TGCGCCAGCAGCCAAGATAGTAACAGGGGATGGGAGACCCAGTACTTC; cdr3_aa: CASSQDSNRGWETQYF
clone_size: -; d_call: -; v_call: TRBV11-2; j_call: TRBJ2-1; cdr3_nt: TGTGCCAGCAGCCACCTTGGGAGGAGCTCCTACAATGAGCAGTTCTTC; cdr3_aa: CASSHLGRSSYNEQFF
clone_size: -; d_call: TRBD2; v_call: TRBV7-2; j_call: TRBJ2-7; cdr3_nt: TGTGCCAGCAGCAAAACTAGCGGGAGGGCTTACGAGCAGTACTTC; cdr3_aa: CASSKTSGRAYEQYF
clone_size: -; d_call: -; v_call: TRBV7-9; j_call: TRBJ1-2; cdr3_nt: TGTGCCAGCAGTTATGGAAGACCGGACCTTTATGGCTACACCTTC; cdr3_aa: CASSYGRPDLYGYTF
clone_size: few; d_call: TRBD1; v_call: TRBV11-2; j_call: TRBJ2-1; cdr3_nt: TGTGCCAGCAGCGCGGACAGGGGAGACGAGCAGTTCTTC; cdr3_aa: CASSADRGDEQFF
clone_size: few; d_call: -; v_call: TRBV2; j_call: TRBJ2-7; cdr3_nt: TGTGCCAGCAGAGCAACACTCTGGGCCCGTGAGCAGTACTTC; cdr3_aa: CASRATLWAREQYF
clone_size: -; d_call: -; v_call: TRBV5-6; j_call: TRBJ1-5; cdr3_nt: TGTGCCAGCAGCTTGCAGGGATTGAATCAGCCCCAGCATTTT; cdr3_aa: CASSLQGLNQPQHF
clone_size: -; d_call: TRBD2; v_call: TRBV4-1; j_call: TRBJ2-1; cdr3_nt: TGCGCCAGCAGCCAAGTGTACAGGGGACTAGCGGGTTATAATGAGCAGTTCTTC; cdr3_aa: CASSQVYRGLAGYNEQFF